The subject of this entry is one TCR beta chain. This sample is drawn from a study of blood T cells in healthy people across ages. This CDR3 contains 14 residues. Germline lookup yields CDR1 LGHNA and CDR2 YNFKEQ. Trimming pared 5 bases from V and 5 bases from J, leaving 13 bases between. Using a J-beta primer mix together with a sample-barcoded 5' primer, a second PCR was run for roughly 7 to 12 cycles. Via MiXCR, TCRdb re-called the 5' RACE reads, giving one row per CDR3 protein. Of approximately 800,000 distinct CDR3 sequences listed, more than 50% were seen once; the top ten hold roughly 26%. The chain carries TRBV4-2 and TRBJ2-1; D not certain. The clonotype originates from a man aged 35-49 years in good health. The specimen was blood. CDR3 amino acids: CASSFGGSNNEQFF. CDR3 bases: TGTGCCAGCAGCTTTGGCGGCTCAAACAATGAGCAGTTCTTC.